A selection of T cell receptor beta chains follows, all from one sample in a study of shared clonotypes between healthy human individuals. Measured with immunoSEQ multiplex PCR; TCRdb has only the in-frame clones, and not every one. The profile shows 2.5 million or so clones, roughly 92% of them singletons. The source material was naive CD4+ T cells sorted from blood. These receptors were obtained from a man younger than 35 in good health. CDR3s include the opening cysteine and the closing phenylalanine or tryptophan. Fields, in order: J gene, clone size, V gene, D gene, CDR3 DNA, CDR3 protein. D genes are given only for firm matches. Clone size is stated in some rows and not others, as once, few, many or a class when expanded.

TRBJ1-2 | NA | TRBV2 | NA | TGTGCCAGCAGTGAATCCCGGGGGGGCTACACCTTC | CASSESRGGYTF
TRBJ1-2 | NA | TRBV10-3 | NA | TGTGCCATCAGCGCGACAGGATCGAACTATGGCTACACCTTC | CAISATGSNYGYTF
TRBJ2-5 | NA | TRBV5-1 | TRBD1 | TGCGCCAGCAGGACAGGGACAGTCCAAGAGACCCAGTACTTC | CASRTGTVQETQYF
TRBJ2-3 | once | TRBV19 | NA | TGTGCCAGTAGTCTACGTGAGTCTAGCACAGATACGCAGTATTTT | CASSLRESSTDTQYF
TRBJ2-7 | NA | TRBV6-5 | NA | TGTGCCAGCAGTTTCCGGGACGGACCCTACGAGCAGTACTTC | CASSFRDGPYEQYF
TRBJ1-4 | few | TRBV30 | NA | TGTGCCTGGAGGGCGGGGGCAACTAATGAAAAACTGTTTTTT | CAWRAGATNEKLFF
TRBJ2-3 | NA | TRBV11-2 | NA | TGTGCCAGCAGCTTAGCGCGTGGAGATACGCAGTATTTT | CASSLARGDTQYF
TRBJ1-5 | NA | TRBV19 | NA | TGTGCCAGTAGTATTGGAGACGGGGGGTGGCCCCAGCATTTT | CASSIGDGGWPQHF
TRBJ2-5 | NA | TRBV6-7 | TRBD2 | TGTGCCAGCAGCTCAAGCGGGATAGCAGAGACCCAGTACTTC | CASSSSGIAETQYF
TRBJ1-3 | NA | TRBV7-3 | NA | TGTGCCAGCAGCTTACAGGGATCAGGCGGAAACACCATATATTTT | CASSLQGSGGNTIYF
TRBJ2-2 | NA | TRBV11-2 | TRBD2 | TGTGCCAGCAGCCCTGGACTAGCGAACACCGGGGAGCTGTTTTTT | CASSPGLANTGELFF
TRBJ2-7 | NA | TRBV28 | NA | TGTGCCAGCTCCGGGCCAGTACCACGCGAGCAGTACTTC | CASSGPVPREQYF
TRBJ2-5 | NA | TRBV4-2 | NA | TGTGCCAGCAGCCAACCTATGTCCCAAGAGACCCAGTACTTC | CASSQPMSQETQYF
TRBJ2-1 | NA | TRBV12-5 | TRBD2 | TGTGCTAGTGGTTTGCGGCTAGCGGGTCTCTACAATGAGCAGTTCTTC | CASGLRLAGLYNEQFF
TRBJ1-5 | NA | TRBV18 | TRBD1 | TGTGCCAGCTCACGCGGGACACCGGGACAGAACTACAATCAGCCCCAGCATTTT | CASSRGTPGQNYNQPQHF
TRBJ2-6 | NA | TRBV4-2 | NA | TGTGCCAGCAGCCAAGATCTTCGGGACACGGTTTCTGGGGCCAACGTCCTGACTTTC | CASSQDLRDTVSGANVLTF
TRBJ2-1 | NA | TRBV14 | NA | TGTGCCAGCAGCCCTAGTGGAAGCGGGCTGCAGTTCTTC | CASSPSGSGLQFF
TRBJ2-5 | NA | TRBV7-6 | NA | TGTGCCAGCAGCTTAGTCACCGGGGAGACCCAGTACTTC | CASSLVTGETQYF
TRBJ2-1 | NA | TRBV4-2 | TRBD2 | TGTGCCAGCAGCCGTGGGCTGGCGGGAGTTGTTGAGCAGTTCTTC | CASSRGLAGVVEQFF
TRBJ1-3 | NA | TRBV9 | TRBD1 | TGTGCCAGCAGCGTAGAAGGGACAGGTTATGGAAACACCATATATTTT | CASSVEGTGYGNTIYF
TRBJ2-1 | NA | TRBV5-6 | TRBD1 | TGTGCCAGCAGCGGGTTCCGGGACAGGTTCTTCTTC | CASSGFRDRFFF
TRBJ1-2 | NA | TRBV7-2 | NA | TGTGCCAGCAGCTTAACTGTAGCGTGGGGGGATGGCTACACCTTC | CASSLTVAWGDGYTF